This passage covers 19 T cell receptor beta chains from one sample sequenced in a study of graft-versus-host responses after intestinal transplantation. To release intraepithelial and lamina propria lymphocytes, the graft tissue was processed. The table came from immunoSEQ multiplex PCR; TCRdb's copy has only in-frame clones and leaves some out. The sample comprises about 15,000 clones, about 70% of which are singletons, and roughly 25% rests with the top ten. The source was ileum tissue, collected around 770 days after intestinal transplantation. These receptors were obtained from a human patient who received an intestinal transplant, so some T cells may come from the graft donor.

This clone was picked up a small number of times. The V gene is TRBV4-3, the J gene TRBJ2-7, with D maybe TRBD2 (5 bases). Per the germline V gene, CDR1 is LGHNA and CDR2 is YSLEER. V was pared by 0 bases and J by 0 bases, with 12 bases between. The CDR3 has 16 residues. The CDR3 is CASSQDTGISSYEQYF. CDR3 DNA sequence: TGCGCCAGCAGCCAAGATACCGGGATAAGCTCCTACGAGCAGTACTTC.

The gene calls are TRBV28 and TRBJ2-7; D remains unclear. CDR3 length: 12 residues. V was trimmed by 4 bases and J by 3 bases, leaving 7 bases between them. The germline gives CDR1 MDHEN, CDR2 SYDVKM. CDR3 nucleotide sequence: TGTGCCAGCAGTTCTCGCTTCTACGAGCAGTACTTC. Translation gives CASSSRFYEQYF.

The rearrangement joins TRBV7-9 to TRBJ1-5, with no clear D. The CDR3 is 15 amino acids. The V end was cut by 4 bases, the J end by 0 bases, with 10 bases between. The V gene's germline CDR1 is SEHNR and CDR2 FQNEAQ (reference sequence). DNA for the CDR3: TGTGCCAGCAGCTCCGGCAGTTATAGCAATCAGCCCCAGCATTTT. It translates to CASSSGSYSNQPQHF.

The chain carries TRBV5-1 and TRBJ2-7; D gene uncertain. The CDR3 has 18 amino acids. V was clipped by 0 bases and J by 4 bases, with 23 bases between them. Germline CDR1 is SGHRS and CDR2 is YFSETQ. The CDR3 is CASSLGGLNSEARYEQYF. The CDR3 DNA sequence: TGCGCCAGCAGCTTGGGTGGCCTGAATTCGGAAGCCAGGTACGAGCAGTACTTC.

By its share, this clone is medium-sized. The rearrangement uses TRBV5-8 and TRBJ1-5, with D uncertain. This CDR3 has 15 residues. V lost 1 base and J 4 bases, leaving 12 bases between the germline ends. CDR1 and CDR2 (germline): SGHTS, YDEGEE. The CDR3 DNA follows: TGTGCCAGCAGCTTGTTTGCGGCAGGAAATCAGCCCCAGCATTTT. It codes for CASSLFAAGNQPQHF.

V gene TRBV10-1 combines with J gene TRBJ2-7, with D uncertain. CDR3 length: 14 amino acids. Germline assignment: CDR1 WNHNN and CDR2 SYGVQD (reference sequence). Trimming left V 4 bases short and J 5 bases short, with 15 bases between. In nucleotides, the CDR3 is TGCGCCAGCAGTGGAGCAGGTAGAAAAGACGAGCAGTACTTC. Protein: CASSGAGRKDEQYF.

This clone was observed once. The rearrangement joins TRBV4-3 to TRBJ2-6; perhaps TRBD1 as D (6 bases). The CDR3 length is 19 residues. V lost 3 bases to trimming and J lost 0 bases, with 18 bases between them. Per the germline V gene, CDR1 is LGHNA and CDR2 is YSLEER. CDR3 sequence (DNA): TGCGCCAGCAGCCAGGTGCTTCCGGGACAACTCTCTGGGGCCAACGTCCTGACTTTC. Translated: CASSQVLPGQLSGANVLTF.

J is TRBJ2-2 and V is TRBV5-4, with a tentative D call TRBD2 (6 bases). The CDR3 runs to 15 residues. CDR1 is SGHNT, CDR2 YYREEE, per germline (reference sequence). Trimming removed 2 bases at V and 6 bases at J, with 14 bases between. The DNA for the CDR3 is TGTGCCAGCAGCTTTGCGCGGGGCGGATCCGGGGAGCTGTTTTTT. It yields the protein CASSFARGGSGELFF.

The rearrangement links TRBV30 to TRBJ2-5; no firm D call. The end of the DNA is better explained by TRBJ2-7, so the J call may be wrong. This CDR3 has 13 residues. The germline CDR1 and CDR2 sequences are GTSNPN and SVGIG (reference sequence). The CDR3 nucleotides are TGTGCCTGGAGTCCTACAACCTTCTACGAGCAGTACTTC. Translating gives CAWSPTTFYEQYF.

This clone was seen a few times. This sequence joins TRBV29-1 and TRBJ2-7, with a weak D call TRBD2 (6 bases). This CDR3 is built from 13 residues. Germline lookup yields CDR1 SQVTM and CDR2 ANQGSEA. V was pared by 6 bases and J by 2 bases, with 14 bases between. The CDR3 region has the DNA TGCAGCGTCCTTAGGGACTTTCCCTACGAGCAGTACTTC. Amino acids: CSVLRDFPYEQYF.

This chain joins TRBV30 and TRBJ1-1; the D gene is possibly TRBD1 (6 bases). Germline values: CDR1 GTSNPN, CDR2 SVGIG (reference sequence). CDR3 length: 13 amino acids. V was clipped by 4 bases and J by 1 base, with 10 bases between them. The CDR3 region has the DNA TGTGCCTGGAACGAGGGGGGGAACACTGAAGCTTTCTTT. Translated: CAWNEGGNTEAFF.

The chain links TRBV6-1 to TRBJ1-2; possible D gene TRBD1, 5 bases. V was clipped by 8 bases and J by 4 bases, with 8 bases between them. From germline, CDR1 is MNHNS and CDR2 SASEGT. The CDR3 spans 11 residues. The DNA of the CDR3 is TGTGCCAGCCGACAGCTCTATGGCTACACCTTC. Its translation: CASRQLYGYTF.

The chain combines TRBV29-1 with TRBJ2-5; D uncertain. The DNA matches TRBJ2-7 better at its end, which makes the J call doubtful. The germline CDR1 and CDR2 sequences are SQVTM and ANQGSEA. The CDR3 extends over 15 amino acids. The CDR3, as DNA: TGCAGCGTTGCAGTCGTTGGGCAGAGCTCCTACGAGCAGTACTTC. This encodes CSVAVVGQSSYEQYF.

The rearrangement joins TRBV28 to TRBJ1-4; 7 bases line up with TRBD1. The CDR3 contains 13 residues. V shed 6 bases and J 3 bases; nucleotides not matched to a gene: 1. CDR1 MDHEN and CDR2 SYDVKM come from the germline V gene. DNA for the CDR3: TGTGCCAGCAGAACAGGGGCTAATGAAAAACTGTTTTTT. Translating it yields CASRTGANEKLFF. The full variable domain, its missing parts supplied by reference TRBV28 and TRBJ1-4, is DVKVTQSSRYLVKRTGEKVFLECVQDMDHENMFWYRQDPGLGLRLIYFSYDVKMKEKGDIPEGYSVSREKKERFSLILESASTNQTSMYLCASRTGANEKLFFGSGTQLSVL.

The rearrangement links TRBV25-1 to TRBJ2-3, with 8 bases identical to TRBD1. V was clipped by 4 bases and J by 3 bases; unmatched bases: 6. There are 15 residues in the CDR3. Germline-derived CDR1 and CDR2 are MGHDK and SYGVNS. In DNA, the CDR3 is TGTGCCAGCAGTGCGCCGGGACAGGCAACAGATACGCAGTATTTT. Amino acids: CASSAPGQATDTQYF.

The sample holds one count of this clone. The chain couples TRBV6-4 to TRBJ2-2, with 7 bases matching TRBD1. CDR1 and CDR2 (germline): MRHNA, SNTAGT. V lost 5 bases and J lost 0; bases outside the gene matches: 9. CDR3 size: 17 residues. In DNA, the CDR3 is TGTGCCAGCAGTTACAAACCCGGGACAGCGAACACCGGGGAGCTGTTTTTT. Translation: CASSYKPGTANTGELFF.

The chain uses TRBV5-6 and TRBJ2-7; no clear D gene. V shed 2 bases and J shed 6 bases, with 9 bases lying between them. This CDR3 has 12 amino acids. The V gene's germline CDR1 is SGHDT and CDR2 YYEEEE. CDR3 amino acids: CASSFDTIEQYF. In nucleotides, the CDR3 is TGTGCCAGCAGCTTTGACACGATCGAGCAGTACTTC.

Notes on this clone: One junction end does not reproduce the germline sequence, and a read error may be involved. V and J are TRBV5-1 and TRBJ2-5, with no clear D. The CDR3 is 16 residues long. Germline CDR1 and CDR2: SGHRS and YFSETQ. In DNA form, the CDR3 reads TGCGCCAGCAGCTTGGCCTTGAGCTGGGCCCAAGGGACCCAGTACTTC. Translating gives CASSLALSWAQGTQYF.

The genes are TRBV2 and TRBJ2-6; unclear D gene. The germline V gene has CDR1 SNHLY and CDR2 FYNNEI. V was trimmed by 5 bases and J by 5 bases, leaving 25 bases between them. There are 19 residues in the CDR3. DNA for the CDR3: TGTGCCAGCAGTATGTACCATTACCGATACAAAAGTCGGGCCAACGTCCTGACTTTC. Amino acid sequence: CASSMYHYRYKSRANVLTF.